This T cell receptor (beta chain) was profiled in a study of blood T cell repertoires in COVID-19. Overall study context: Material from acute and convalescent COVID-19 was sourced from the United States, Italy and Spain. The cDNA or gDNA used as material had been derived from T cells, B-cell-depleted T cells, or PBMCs.

In the authors' workflow: Amplification with reference gene primers provided the estimates of nucleated cell counts. Using immunoSEQ multiplex PCR, the repertoire was profiled, and TCRdb retains in-frame clones only, with some absent. D and trimming come from the DNA, and the V and J calls and clone size come from that table. The repertoire consists of 150,000 or so clones, with roughly four fifths occurring once and the leading ten covering roughly 9%. Germline loops: CDR1 SGHVS, CDR2 FNYEAQ. V dropped 0 bases and J dropped 0 bases, with 9 bases sitting between them. The CDR3 is 16 amino acids. This TCR came from a woman aged 50 to 65 with active or convalescent COVID-19. The sample consisted of peripheral blood. V gene TRBV7-6 combines with J gene TRBJ1-3; D unresolved. The CDR3 nucleotides read TGTGCCAGCAGCTTAGCCTTGCACTTCTCTGGAAACACCATATATTTT. This translates into CASSLALHFSGNTIYF.